The clone carrying this T cell receptor beta chain occurred a few times. Antigen unknown. The data were taken from a study of OX40 agonist ivuxolimab in advanced cancers. Study details: Ivuxolimab was delivered to patients intravenously every 2 weeks at doses spanning 0.01 to 10 mg/kg. Findings of the study overall: CD4+ and CD8+ blood T cells expanded clonally by week 6 at 0.1 to 3.0 mg/kg. Mean expanded clone counts were higher in CD8+ than CD4+ T cells.

Data came from immunoSEQ multiplex PCR; TCRdb stores just in-frame clones and leaves some out. In the table there are approximately 81,000 clones, 81% of which are singletons. This clonotype was obtained from an adult with an advanced solid tumor such as melanoma, head and neck, liver or kidney cancer. The material was CD4+ or CD8+ T cells sorted from blood, obtained in a trial of the OX40 agonist ivuxolimab.

CDR3 DNA: TGTGCCAGCAGCGTCGGGACAGGTCCCTACGAGCAGTACTTC. Its translation: CASSVGTGPYEQYF. The gene calls are TRBV11-2 and TRBJ2-7; the match to TRBD1 covers 8 bases. The V segment lost 5 bases and the J segment 2 bases; nucleotides outside the gene matches: 5. The CDR3 extends over 14 amino acids. CDR1 and CDR2 (germline): SGHAT, FQNNGV.